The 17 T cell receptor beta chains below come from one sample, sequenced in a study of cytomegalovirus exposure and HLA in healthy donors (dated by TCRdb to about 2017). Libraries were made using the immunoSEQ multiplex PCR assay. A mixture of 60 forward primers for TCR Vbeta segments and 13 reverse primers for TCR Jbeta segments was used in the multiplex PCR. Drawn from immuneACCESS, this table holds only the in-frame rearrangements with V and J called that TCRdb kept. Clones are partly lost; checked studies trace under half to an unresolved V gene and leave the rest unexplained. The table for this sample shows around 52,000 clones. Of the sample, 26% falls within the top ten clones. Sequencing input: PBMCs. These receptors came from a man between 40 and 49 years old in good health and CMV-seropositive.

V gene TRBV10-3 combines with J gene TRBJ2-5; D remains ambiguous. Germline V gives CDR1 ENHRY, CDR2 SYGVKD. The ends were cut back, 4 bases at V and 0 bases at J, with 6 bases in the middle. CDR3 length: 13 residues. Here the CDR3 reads CAISVSNQETQYF. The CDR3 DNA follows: TGTGCCATCAGTGTTAGCAACCAAGAGACCCAGTACTTC.

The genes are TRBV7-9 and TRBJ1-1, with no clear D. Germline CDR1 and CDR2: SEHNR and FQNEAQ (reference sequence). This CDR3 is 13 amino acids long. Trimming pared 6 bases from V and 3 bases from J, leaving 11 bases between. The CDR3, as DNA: TGTGCCAGCAGAACGGGAGCCGACACTGAAGCTTTCTTT. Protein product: CASRTGADTEAFF.

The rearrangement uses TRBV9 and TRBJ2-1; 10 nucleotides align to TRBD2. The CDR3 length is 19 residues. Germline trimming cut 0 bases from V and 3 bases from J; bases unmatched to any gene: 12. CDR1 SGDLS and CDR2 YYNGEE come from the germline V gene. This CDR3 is CASSVGLAGVTWDYNEQFF. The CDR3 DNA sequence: TGTGCCAGCAGCGTAGGGCTAGCGGGAGTGACGTGGGACTACAATGAGCAGTTCTTC. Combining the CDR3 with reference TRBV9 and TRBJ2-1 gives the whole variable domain DSGVTQTPKHLITATGQRVTLRCSPRSGDLSVYWYQQSLDQGLQFLIQYYNGEERAKGNILERFSAQQFPDLHSELNLSSLELGDSALYFCASSVGLAGVTWDYNEQFFGPGTRLTVL.

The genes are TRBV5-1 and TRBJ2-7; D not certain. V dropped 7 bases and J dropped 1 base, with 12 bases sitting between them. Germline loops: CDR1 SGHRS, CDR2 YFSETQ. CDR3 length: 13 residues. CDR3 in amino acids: CASSPFPSYEQYF. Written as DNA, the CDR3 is TGCGCCAGCTCCCCGTTTCCTTCCTACGAGCAGTACTTC.

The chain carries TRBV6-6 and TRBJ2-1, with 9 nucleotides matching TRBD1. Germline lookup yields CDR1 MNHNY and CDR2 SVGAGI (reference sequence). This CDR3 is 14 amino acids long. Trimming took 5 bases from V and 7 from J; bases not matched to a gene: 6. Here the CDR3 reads CASSPRTGENEQFF. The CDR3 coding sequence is TGTGCCAGCAGTCCAAGGACAGGGGAGAATGAGCAGTTCTTC.

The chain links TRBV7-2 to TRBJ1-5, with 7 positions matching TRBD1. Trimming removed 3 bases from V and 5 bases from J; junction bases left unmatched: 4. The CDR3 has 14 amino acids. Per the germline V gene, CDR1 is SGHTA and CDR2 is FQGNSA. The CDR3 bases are TGTGCCAGCAGCTTGTACCAGGGGGATCAGCCCCAGCATTTT. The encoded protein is CASSLYQGDQPQHF.

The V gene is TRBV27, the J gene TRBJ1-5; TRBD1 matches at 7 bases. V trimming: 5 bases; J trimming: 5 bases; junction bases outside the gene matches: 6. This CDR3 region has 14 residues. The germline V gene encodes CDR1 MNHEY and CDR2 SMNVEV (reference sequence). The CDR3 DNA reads TGTGCCAGCAGTCCCAACAGGGGTGATCAGCCCCAGCATTTT. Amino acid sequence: CASSPNRGDQPQHF.

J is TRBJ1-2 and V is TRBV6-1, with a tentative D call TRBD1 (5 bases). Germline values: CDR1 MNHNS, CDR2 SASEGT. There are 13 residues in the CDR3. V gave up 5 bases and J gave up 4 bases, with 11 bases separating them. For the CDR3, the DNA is TGTGCCAGCAGTTCGGACATGCCCTATGGCTACACCTTC. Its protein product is CASSSDMPYGYTF.

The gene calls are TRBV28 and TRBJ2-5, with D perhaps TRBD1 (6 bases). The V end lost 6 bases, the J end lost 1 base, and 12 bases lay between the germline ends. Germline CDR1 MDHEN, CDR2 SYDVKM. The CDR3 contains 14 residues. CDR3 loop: CASSPDSPQETQYF. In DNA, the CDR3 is TGTGCCAGCAGCCCGGACAGCCCCCAAGAGACCCAGTACTTC.

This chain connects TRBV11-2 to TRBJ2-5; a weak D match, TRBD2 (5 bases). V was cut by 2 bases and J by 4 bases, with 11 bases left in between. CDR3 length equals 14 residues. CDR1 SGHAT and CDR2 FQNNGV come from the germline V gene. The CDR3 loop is CASSLLLEGETQYF. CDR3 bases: TGTGCCAGCAGCTTACTACTAGAAGGAGAGACCCAGTACTTC.

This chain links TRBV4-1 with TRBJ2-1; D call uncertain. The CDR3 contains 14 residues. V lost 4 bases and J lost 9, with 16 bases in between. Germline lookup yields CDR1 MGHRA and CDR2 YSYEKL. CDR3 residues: CASSRSTEALEQFF. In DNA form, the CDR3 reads TGCGCCAGCAGCCGTAGTACCGAAGCTCTTGAGCAGTTCTTC.

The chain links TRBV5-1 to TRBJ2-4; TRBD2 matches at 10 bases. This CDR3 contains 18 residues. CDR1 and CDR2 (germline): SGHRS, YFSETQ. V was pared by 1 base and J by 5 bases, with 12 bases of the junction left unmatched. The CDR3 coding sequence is TGCGCCAGCAGCTTGTCCTTCCTAGCGGGAGACCCCCAAAACATTCAGTACTTC. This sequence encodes CASSLSFLAGDPQNIQYF.

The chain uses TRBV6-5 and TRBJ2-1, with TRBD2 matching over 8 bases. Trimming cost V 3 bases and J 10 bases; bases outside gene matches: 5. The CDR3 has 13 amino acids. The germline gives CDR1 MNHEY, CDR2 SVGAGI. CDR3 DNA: TGTGCCAGCAGTTATGTCCGGGGGGGAGAGCAGTTCTTC. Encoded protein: CASSYVRGGEQFF.

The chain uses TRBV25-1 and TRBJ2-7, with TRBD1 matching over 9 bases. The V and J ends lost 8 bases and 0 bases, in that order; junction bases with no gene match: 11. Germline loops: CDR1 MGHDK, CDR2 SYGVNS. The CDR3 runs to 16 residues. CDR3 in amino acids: CASASSGTGSSYEQYF. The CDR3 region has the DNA TGTGCCAGCGCCTCCTCCGGGACAGGGAGCTCCTACGAGCAGTACTTC.

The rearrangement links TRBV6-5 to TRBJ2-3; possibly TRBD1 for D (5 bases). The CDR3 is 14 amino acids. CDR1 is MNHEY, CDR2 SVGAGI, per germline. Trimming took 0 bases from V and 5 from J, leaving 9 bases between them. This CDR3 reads CASSYSRTRDTQYF. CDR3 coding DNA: TGTGCCAGCAGTTACTCGCGGACAAGAGATACGCAGTATTTT.

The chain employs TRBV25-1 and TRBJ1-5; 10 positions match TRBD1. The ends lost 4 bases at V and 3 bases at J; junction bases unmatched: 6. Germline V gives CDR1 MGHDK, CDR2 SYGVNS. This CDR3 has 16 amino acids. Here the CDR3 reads CASSGKTGGFNQPQHF. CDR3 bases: TGTGCCAGCAGTGGAAAGACAGGGGGCTTCAATCAGCCCCAGCATTTT.

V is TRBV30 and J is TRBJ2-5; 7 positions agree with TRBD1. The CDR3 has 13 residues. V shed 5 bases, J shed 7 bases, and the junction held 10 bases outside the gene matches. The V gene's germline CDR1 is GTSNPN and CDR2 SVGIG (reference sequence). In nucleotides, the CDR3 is TGTGCCTGGGCTCGACAGGGCGCCGGGACCCAGTACTTC. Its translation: CAWARQGAGTQYF. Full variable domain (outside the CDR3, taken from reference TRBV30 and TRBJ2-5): SQTIHQWPATLVQPVGSPLSLECTVEGTSNPNLYWYRQAAGRGLQLLFYSVGIGQISSEVPQNLSASRPQDRQFILSSKKLLLSDSGFYLCAWARQGAGTQYFGPGTRLLVL.